The 10 T cell receptor beta chains below all came from one sample that was sequenced in a study of blood T cell repertoires in COVID-19. Clones were read by immunoSEQ multiplex PCR, and TCRdb kept only the in-frame ones, dropping some. The sample gives 200,000 to 250,000 clones, 70% to 90% of which show up once; roughly 4.5% is in the top ten. Sequences were obtained from PBMCs or T cells enriched from blood (not recorded which). All receptors derive from a man aged 30 to 45 with acute COVID-19.

The genes are TRBV27 and TRBJ1-1; the D gene is possibly TRBD1 (5 bases). Trimming stripped 1 base from V and 4 bases from J, with 16 bases between. Germline V gene data show CDR1 as MNHEY and CDR2 as SMNVEV (reference sequence). There are 16 residues in the CDR3. CDR3 loop: CASSLFRGYGSTEAFF. CDR3 coding DNA: TGTGCCAGCAGTTTATTTCGGGGCTACGGGAGCACTGAAGCTTTCTTT.

The J gene is TRBJ1-1, the V gene TRBV28, with 9 bases that match TRBD1. J gave up 6 bases and V 3 bases, and 11 bases lay outside the gene matches. The CDR3 has 16 residues. The V gene's germline CDR1 is MDHEN and CDR2 SYDVKM. CDR3: CASSFGTGTALPEAFF. The CDR3 DNA follows: TGTGCCAGCAGTTTCGGGACAGGGACAGCACTACCTGAAGCTTTCTTT.

This clone was observed a single time. V and J are TRBV7-9 and TRBJ1-2, with D perhaps TRBD1 (5 bases). The germline V gene encodes CDR1 SEHNR and CDR2 FQNEAQ (reference sequence). The CDR3 runs to 12 residues. V was trimmed by 4 bases and J by 4 bases, leaving 7 bases between them. The CDR3 DNA sequence: TGTGCCAGCAGCTCCGACAGCTATGGCTACACCTTC. It translates to CASSSDSYGYTF.

The chain combines TRBV6-5 with TRBJ2-5, with D tentatively TRBD2 (6 bases). Germline V gene data show CDR1 as MNHEY and CDR2 as SVGAGI. Trimming removed 10 bases from V and 5 bases from J, with 23 bases in between. The CDR3 contains 15 residues. CDR3 sequence reads: CAIIASRQAGETQYF. CDR3 bases: TGTGCCATCATCGCGAGCAGGCAGGCGGGGGAGACCCAGTACTTC.

The J gene is TRBJ1-2, the V gene TRBV5-1, with D possibly TRBD1 on 6 matching bases. The germline CDR1 and CDR2 sequences are SGHRS and YFSETQ. V dropped 0 bases and J dropped 9 bases, with 9 bases sitting between them. CDR3 size: 12 residues. The CDR3 DNA reads TGCGCCAGCAGCTTGGGTACAGGGAGCTACACCTTC. Its protein product is CASSLGTGSYTF.

The chain uses TRBV5-1 and TRBJ1-4; tentative D call: TRBD1 (6 bases). V lost 4 bases and J 6 bases, leaving 22 bases between the germline ends. CDR1 SGHRS and CDR2 YFSETQ come from the germline V gene. The CDR3 spans 17 residues. This chain's CDR3 is CASSRYRTRGGDEKLFF. The CDR3 region has the DNA TGCGCCAGCAGCCGATACAGAACCAGGGGAGGGGATGAAAAACTGTTTTTT.

A note on this clone: Other DNA sequences in this specimen translate into the identical CDR3. This sequence joins TRBV5-1 and TRBJ1-1; D gene uncertain. Trimming stripped 0 bases from V and 1 base from J, with 4 bases between. CDR3 size: 13 residues. The germline CDR1 and CDR2 sequences are SGHRS and YFSETQ. CDR3 sequence reads: CASSLAENTEAFF. CDR3 coding DNA: TGCGCCAGCAGCTTGGCAGAGAACACTGAAGCTTTCTTT.

This clone was counted at least ten times. This chain connects TRBV19 to TRBJ1-5, with 8 bases fitting TRBD1. The length of the CDR3 is 15 residues. The V gene end was trimmed by 5 bases and the J gene end by 0 bases; junction bases not matched to a gene: 3. Germline CDR1 LNHDA, CDR2 SQIVND (reference sequence). The CDR3 is CASSQGQASNQPQHF. The CDR3 nucleotides read TGTGCCAGTAGTCAGGGACAGGCTAGCAATCAGCCCCAGCATTTT.

This chain joins TRBV14 and TRBJ2-7, with 7 bases lining up with TRBD1. The V gene's germline CDR1 is SGHDN and CDR2 FVKESK. V shed 7 bases and J 5 bases; nucleotides not matched to a gene: 2. The CDR3 is 11 amino acids. CDR3 nucleotide sequence: TGTGCCAGCAACAGGGGCCACGAGCAGTACTTC. It encodes CASNRGHEQYF.

V gene TRBV29-1 combines with J gene TRBJ1-1; D may be TRBD1 (5 bases). The CDR3 runs to 12 residues. The V gene's germline CDR1 is SQVTM and CDR2 ANQGSEA. The V end was cut by 4 bases, the J end by 6 bases, with 12 bases between. The chain's CDR3 is CSVVPGVPEAFF. The CDR3 DNA follows: TGCAGCGTTGTCCCGGGGGTACCTGAAGCTTTCTTT.